This T cell receptor beta chain was captured in a study of cytomegalovirus exposure and HLA in healthy donors. Regarding the study as a whole: TCR sequences were mostly rare, though some public TCRs occurred in many donors. The authors listed 150 to 200 TCR beta chains as cytomegalovirus-associated. The classifier was said to identify cytomegalovirus status with high specificity and sensitivity.

This clone was detected once. No antigen is known for it. This sample includes further DNA sequences coding for the same CDR3. Separation from the roughly 600-subject first cohort characterized the approximately 130-subject validation cohort, to which the donors belonged. The V gene end was trimmed by 3 bases and the J gene end by 2 bases; junction bases not matched to a gene: 0. CDR3 length: 14 amino acids. Germline V gene data show CDR1 as KGHSH and CDR2 as LQKENI. The method was immunoSEQ multiplex PCR; TCRdb's version includes in-frame clones alone and lacks a portion of them. The data show tens of thousands of clones, 94% seen once.

The chain is built from TRBV18 and TRBJ1-5; TRBD1 agrees at 8 bases. The specimen sequenced was PBMCs. The sequence was obtained from a woman aged 18-29 years in good health and CMV-seronegative. For the CDR3, the DNA is TGTGCCAGCTCACCGGGACAGGGCAATCAGCCCCAGCATTTT. Translated: CASSPGQGNQPQHF.